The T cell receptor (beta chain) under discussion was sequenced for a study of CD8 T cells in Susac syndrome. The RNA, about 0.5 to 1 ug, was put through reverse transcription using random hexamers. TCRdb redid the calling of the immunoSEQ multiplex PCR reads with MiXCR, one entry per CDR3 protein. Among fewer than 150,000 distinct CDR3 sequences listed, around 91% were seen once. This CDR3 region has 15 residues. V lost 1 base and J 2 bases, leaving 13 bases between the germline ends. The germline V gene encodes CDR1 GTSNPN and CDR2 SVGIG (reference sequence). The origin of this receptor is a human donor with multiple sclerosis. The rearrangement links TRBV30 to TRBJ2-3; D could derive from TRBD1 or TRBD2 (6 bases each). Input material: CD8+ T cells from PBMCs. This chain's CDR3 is CAWSEGRDNTDTQYF. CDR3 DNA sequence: TGTGCCTGGAGTGAAGGGCGGGACAACACAGATACGCAGTATTTT.